Below are 7 T cell receptor beta chains sequenced from a single sample in a study of blood T cell repertoires in COVID-19. The table came from immunoSEQ multiplex PCR; TCRdb's copy has only in-frame clones and leaves some out. The sample includes approximately 200,000 clones, around 86% seen only once; the top ten take 7% to 7.5%. Sequenced material: PBMCs or T cells enriched from blood (not recorded which). These receptor sequences come from a man between 25 and 39 years old in a cohort exposed to, infected with or recovered from COVID-19 (not recorded which).

The table lists this clone with a count of one. The chain couples TRBV5-1 to TRBJ2-4; a possible D gene is TRBD2 (5 bases). The V end was cut by 0 bases, the J end by 0 bases, with 10 bases between. There are 16 residues in the CDR3. Germline CDR1 is SGHRS and CDR2 is YFSETQ. The CDR3 loop reads CASSLVGDLAKNIQYF. The CDR3 DNA follows: TGCGCCAGCAGCTTGGTCGGGGATCTAGCCAAAAACATTCAGTACTTC. Full variable domain (rest looked up from reference TRBV5-1 and TRBJ2-4): KAGVTQTPRYLIKTRGQQVTLSCSPISGHRSVSWYQQTPGQGLQFLFEYFSETQRNKGNFPGRFSGRQFSNSRSEMNVSTLELGDSALYLCASSLVGDLAKNIQYFGAGTRLSVL.

V usage is TRBV6-1 and J usage is TRBJ2-7; D is undetermined. There are 14 residues in the CDR3. Trimming pared 1 base from V and 4 bases from J, leaving 11 bases between. CDR1 and CDR2 (germline): MNHNS, SASEGT. The DNA of the CDR3 is TGTGCCAGCAGTGAAGGATGGGCTTTGTACGAGCAGTACTTC. This translates into CASSEGWALYEQYF.

V and J are TRBV29-1 and TRBJ2-5; perhaps TRBD2 as D (6 bases). The CDR3 runs to 15 residues. The ends were cut back, 4 bases at V and 5 bases at J, with 20 bases in the middle. Germline V gives CDR1 SQVTM, CDR2 ANQGSEA. Here the CDR3 DNA reads TGCAGCGTTGTTCTGACTAGGGGTCAGAGGGAGACCCAGTACTTC. Translation gives CSVVLTRGQRETQYF.

The chain recombines TRBV6-5 with TRBJ1-2, with D tentatively TRBD1 (5 bases). Germline CDR1 MNHEY, CDR2 SVGAGI. Deletions cut 6 bases from V and 2 bases from J, with 16 bases between. The CDR3 sequence is 15 residues long. The CDR3 DNA reads TGTGCCAGCAGCCAGACTCAGGGCCGGAACTATGGCTACACCTTC. Translation: CASSQTQGRNYGYTF.

This sequence joins TRBV6-5 and TRBJ2-3, with 9 bases that match TRBD1. This CDR3 has 15 residues. Germline V gene sequence: CDR1 MNHEY, CDR2 SVGAGI. The junction had 14 bases not matched to a gene; V was cut back by 6 bases and J by 10 bases. The CDR3 is CASRGTGTIYAPQYF. The CDR3 DNA reads TGTGCCAGCAGAGGGACAGGGACCATATATGCCCCGCAGTATTTT.

The gene calls are TRBV7-9 and TRBJ2-1, with 8 bases matching TRBD1. Germline assignment: CDR1 SEHNR and CDR2 FQNEAQ (reference sequence). CDR3 length equals 14 residues. The J segment lost 4 bases and the V segment lost 4 bases, leaving 3 bases of the junction unmatched. The CDR3 loop reads CASSSRQGYNEQFF. CDR3 nucleotide sequence: TGTGCCAGCAGCTCAAGACAGGGGTACAATGAGCAGTTCTTC. Together with reference TRBV7-9 and TRBJ2-1, the CDR3 gives the full variable domain: DTGVSQNPRHKITKRGQNVTFRCDPISEHNRLYWYRQTLGQGPEFLTYFQNEAQLEKSRLLSDRFSAERPKGSFSTLEIQRTEQGDSAMYLCASSSRQGYNEQFFGPGTRLTVL.

This chain links TRBV5-5 with TRBJ2-3, with 9 positions matching TRBD1. The CDR3 runs to 15 residues. V dropped 2 bases and J dropped 2; count of bases not matched to a gene: 3. The germline CDR1 and CDR2 sequences are SGHKS and YYEKEE (reference sequence). The CDR3 reads CASSFRDRVTDTQYF. The CDR3 bases are TGTGCCAGCAGCTTCCGGGACAGGGTCACAGATACGCAGTATTTT.